This TCR beta chain was identified in a study of Graves' ophthalmopathy and Graves' hyperthyroidism. Study outcomes and limitations: Ophthalmopathy could be told apart from stable hyperthyroidism by a 13-signature model (just under 90% sensitivity, around 80% specificity). As the model predicted ophthalmopathy progression, it achieved a sensitivity of 70% to 71% and a specificity of around 73%.

Serum thyroxine and TRAb, along with clinical symptoms, thyroid ultrasound and orbital computed tomography, were what diagnosis relied on. Scientists amplified the TCR beta CDR3 regions from RNA transcripts. First-round RT-PCR employed HTBI primers, with a second-round multiplex PCR after it. A single record per CDR3 protein comes from TCRdb applying MiXCR to the multiplex PCR reads. Of roughly 380,000 distinct CDR3 sequences in the sample, 15% were seen once. This clonotype was counted many times. Its specificity is unknown. V shed 4 bases and J shed 6 bases, with 17 bases lying between them. The CDR3 covers 15 residues. Germline CDR1 SGHRS, CDR2 YFSETQ.

Source material: peripheral blood. The clonotype originates from a woman between 18 and 29 years old with stable Graves' hyperthyroidism. This chain uses TRBV5-1 with TRBJ2-4; D is perhaps TRBD1 or TRBD2 (5 bases each). The CDR3 nucleotides are TGCGCCAGCAGCCCAGAGTGGGGGATAACAAACATTCAGTACTTC. Translated: CASSPEWGITNIQYF.